What follows describes a single T cell receptor (beta chain). The CDR3 has 15 residues. V lost 4 bases, J lost 2 bases, and 13 bases lay in between. Germline V CDR1 and CDR2: SEHNR, FQNEAQ (reference sequence). This record belongs to a study of Ad26.COV2.S vaccination and SARS-CoV-2 variants. About the research overall: Donor allocation was to the COV1001 Ad26.COV2.S trial arm.

Treatment described: 15 to 20 received Ad26.COV2.S at low or high dose, single or two shots; 5 received placebo; per-sample allocation not given. Sampling took place 63 days after the first vaccine or placebo injection. Clones were sequenced by immunoSEQ multiplex PCR, and TCRdb holds only the in-frame ones, with some missing. The sample yields approximately 410,000 clones, around 93% seen once. The sample was peripheral blood, taken in a trial of Ad26.COV2.S vaccine versus placebo. This TCR came from a person between 18 and 60 years old who received the Ad26.COV2.S COVID-19 vaccine or a placebo. The chain employs TRBV7-9 and TRBJ2-3; the D gene could be TRBD1 or TRBD2 (6 bases each). The CDR3 loop reads CASSWPGADTDTQYF. The CDR3 coding sequence is TGTGCCAGCAGCTGGCCGGGGGCTGACACAGATACGCAGTATTTT. Full variable domain (outside the CDR3, taken from reference TRBV7-9 and TRBJ2-3): DTGVSQNPRHKITKRGQNVTFRCDPISEHNRLYWYRQTLGQGPEFLTYFQNEAQLEKSRLLSDRFSAERPKGSFSTLEIQRTEQGDSAMYLCASSWPGADTDTQYFGPGTRLTVL.